This entry lists 3 T cell receptor beta chains sequenced from one sample in a study of tumor and adjacent non-tumor tissue in lung cancer (dated by TCRdb to 2016 to 2019). RNA was extracted from bulk unsorted tissue and checked for quality with a NanoDrop ND-1000 and an Agilent 2100. Library creation used multiplex PCR. The sequencing machine was an Illumina HiSeq 2500. Following protocols modified from ARM-PCR, the researchers constructed TCRbeta libraries through three rounds of nested PCR with primers (Table S4). Starting from the raw public reads, TCRdb applied fastp trimming at Q25, assembled clones with MiXCR and retained in-frame beta chains. Rows with one shared CDR3 protein collapse into an entry with the most common genes and DNA. A total of fewer than 85,000 distinct CDR3 sequences appear in this sample, 60% to 85% of them only once. Approximately 12% of the sample is held by the ten biggest clonotypes.

Sequencing input: lung tumor tissue. The origin of the receptors is a woman aged 45-59 years with non-small cell lung cancer.

CDR3 in amino acids: CASSLTPNLHGRNTEAFF. The CDR3 DNA sequence: TGTGCCAGCAGCTTAACGCCGAATCTGCATGGGCGGAACACTGAAGCTTTCTTT. V is TRBV11-3 and J is TRBJ1-1, with D unclear. Germline V CDR1 and CDR2: SGHNT, YENEEA. Trimming removed 2 bases from V and 1 base from J, with 20 bases in between. The CDR3 loop spans 18 amino acids.

This clonotype was counted a single time. An end of the junction does not agree with germline; a read error may underlie this. The chain is built from TRBV6-2 or TRBV6-3 and TRBJ2-1; TRBD2 agrees at 7 bases. Germline values: CDR1 MNHEY, CDR2 SVGEGT. The CDR3 extends over 14 amino acids. In DNA form, the CDR3 reads TGTGCCAGCACAGGCGGGAGCCCCTACATTGAGCAGTTCTTC. Translation: CASTGGSPYIEQFF.

This clonotype is categorized as medium-sized. This rearrangement joins TRBV20-1 to TRBJ2-1; D call uncertain. Germline V gene sequence: CDR1 DFQATT, CDR2 SNEGSKA (reference sequence). The ends were cut back, 3 bases at V and 8 bases at J, with 14 bases in the middle. This CDR3 contains 13 residues. Written as DNA, the CDR3 is TGCAGTGCTAGTGGGGTTATGATAGATGAGCAGTTCTTC. As protein: CSASGVMIDEQFF.